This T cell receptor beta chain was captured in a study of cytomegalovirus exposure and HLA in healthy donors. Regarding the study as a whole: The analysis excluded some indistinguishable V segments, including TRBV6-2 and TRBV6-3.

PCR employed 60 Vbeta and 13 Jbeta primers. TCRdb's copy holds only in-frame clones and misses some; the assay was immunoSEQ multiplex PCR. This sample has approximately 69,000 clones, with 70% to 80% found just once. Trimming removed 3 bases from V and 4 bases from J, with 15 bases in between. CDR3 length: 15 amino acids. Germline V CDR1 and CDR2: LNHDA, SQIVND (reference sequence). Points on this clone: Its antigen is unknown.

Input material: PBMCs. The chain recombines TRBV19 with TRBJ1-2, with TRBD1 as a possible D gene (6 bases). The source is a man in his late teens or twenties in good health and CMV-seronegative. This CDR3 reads CASSIQADRPYGYTF. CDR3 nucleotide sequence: TGTGCCAGTAGTATTCAAGCAGACAGGCCCTATGGCTACACCTTC.